Listed below are T cell receptor beta chains from one sample, sequenced in a study of T cells in Graves' hyperthyroidism and ophthalmopathy. TCRdb used MiXCR to reprocess the multiplex PCR reads, holding one entry per CDR3 protein. This sample has 300,000 to 450,000 distinct CDR3 sequences, with approximately 15% found just once. The sample comprised blood. The receptors derive from a woman in her 30s with Graves' hyperthyroidism. CDR3s include the opening cysteine and the closing phenylalanine or tryptophan. The D gene is left open where the match is weak. Rows give clone size only sometimes, using once, few, many, or a class for an expanded clone.

v_gene	j_gene	abundance	d_gene	CDR3nt	CDR3aa
TRBV3-1	TRBJ2-7	many	TRBD2	TGTGCCAGTAAAGCGGGAGGTACCTACGAGCAGTACTTC	CASKAGGTYEQYF
TRBV24-1	TRBJ2-2	few	NA	TGTGCCACCAGGGTAGGGGACACCGGGGAGCTGTTTTTT	CATRVGDTGELFF
TRBV6-2/TRBV6-3	TRBJ1-3	NA	NA	TGTGCCAGCAGTTACCTGAGGGACGTGGGAAACACCATATATTTT	CASSYLRDVGNTIYF
TRBV18	TRBJ2-5	NA	NA	TGTGCCAGCTCACCGGAGACCGGGGAAGGGCACTTC	CASSPETGEGHF
TRBV5-5	TRBJ2-1	NA	NA	TGTGCCAGCAGCGACAGCGGTGCCCTCCTCAATGAGCAGTTCTTC	CASSDSGALLNEQFF
TRBV5-5	TRBJ1-2	few	NA	TGTGCCAGCAGCTTGGCCCTGAACAGCTATGGCTACACCTTC	CASSLALNSYGYTF
TRBV24-1	TRBJ2-3	NA	NA	TGTGCCACCAGTGACTCTGGGTTCGTGAGCACAGATACGCAGTATTTT	CATSDSGFVSTDTQYF
TRBV20-1	TRBJ1-5	few	TRBD1	TGCAGTGCTTACAGGGGGCTTGGACAGCCCCAGCATTTT	CSAYRGLGQPQHF
TRBV7-3	TRBJ2-5	many	TRBD2	TGTGCCAGCAGCCCAAGGGGGATCCAGCCCAGCGGGAGGGTGGGGGAGACCCAGTACTTC	CASSPRGIQPSGRVGETQYF
TRBV24-1	TRBJ2-7	NA	NA	TGTGCCATCCCAGAAAGGAGCGAACACACCACCTACGAGCAGTACTTC	CAIPERSEHTTYEQYF
TRBV6-2/TRBV6-3	TRBJ2-7	NA	TRBD2	TGTGCCAGCAGTTACAACCTAGCGGGAGGCCACTCCTACGAGCAGTACTTC	CASSYNLAGGHSYEQYF
TRBV7-9	TRBJ2-7	many	TRBD1	TGTGCCAGCAGCGGTGGGACAGGGAGCTCCTACGAGCAGTACTTC	CASSGGTGSSYEQYF
TRBV20-1	TRBJ1-2	NA	TRBD1	TGCAGTGCTAGAGATAACAGGGGGGACTATGGCTACACCTTC	CSARDNRGDYGYTF
TRBV20-1	TRBJ2-1	many	TRBD2	TGCAGTGCTAGAATACTAGCGGGAGTAGATGAGCAGTTCTTC	CSARILAGVDEQFF
TRBV5-6	TRBJ2-6	NA	TRBD2	TGTGCCAGCAGCCAGCGGGGGACTGGGGCCAACGTCCTGACTTTC	CASSQRGTGANVLTF
TRBV11-2	TRBJ1-6	few	TRBD1	TGTGCCAGCAGCCAAACAGGGGGCTCGGATTCACCCCTCCACTTT	CASSQTGGSDSPLHF